These T cell receptor beta chains were read from a single sample in a study of CD8+CD57+ T cells in acquired aplastic anemia. TCRdb itself ran the reads through MiXCR, one entry per CDR3 protein. The table includes 180,000 or so distinct CDR3 sequences, roughly 50% detected once. Input material: sorted CD4+, CD8+, or CD8+CD57+ T cells (not recorded which) from PBMCs. These receptors originate from a human donor with aplastic anemia. Both conserved end residues are part of each CDR3. Fields, in order: V gene, J gene, D gene, clone size, CDR3 protein, CDR3 DNA. D genes are given only for firm matches. The size field is filled for only some rows; it gives once, few, many or a size class.

V gene: TRBV24-1
J gene: TRBJ2-1
D gene: -
clone size: -
CDR3 protein: CATSELADNEQFF
CDR3 DNA: TGTGCCACCAGTGAATTAGCGGACAATGAGCAGTTCTTC

V gene: TRBV12-3/TRBV12-4
J gene: TRBJ2-1
D gene: TRBD1
clone size: many
CDR3 protein: CASSSGQQINEQFF
CDR3 DNA: TGTGCCAGCAGTTCGGGACAGCAAATCAATGAGCAGTTCTTC

V gene: TRBV24-1
J gene: TRBJ2-5
D gene: TRBD1
clone size: -
CDR3 protein: CATSDRDRGVQETQYF
CDR3 DNA: TGTGCCACCAGTGATCGAGACAGGGGTGTCCAAGAGACCCAGTACTTC

V gene: TRBV7-9
J gene: TRBJ1-6
D gene: TRBD1
clone size: many
CDR3 protein: CASSFQGVYNSPLHF
CDR3 DNA: TGTGCCAGCAGCTTCCAGGGGGTCTATAATTCACCCCTCCACTTT

V gene: TRBV7-9
J gene: TRBJ1-2
D gene: -
clone size: -
CDR3 protein: CASSLARGLGYGYTF
CDR3 DNA: TGTGCCAGCAGCTTAGCGCGCGGTTTGGGCTATGGCTACACCTTC

V gene: TRBV6-1
J gene: TRBJ1-2
D gene: -
clone size: many
CDR3 protein: CASSRPQGYGYTF
CDR3 DNA: TGTGCCAGCAGCCGCCCACAGGGATATGGCTACACCTTC

V gene: TRBV14
J gene: TRBJ2-4
D gene: -
clone size: -
CDR3 protein: CASRARGRIAKNIQYF
CDR3 DNA: TGTGCCAGCAGGGCGAGGGGCAGAATAGCCAAAAACATTCAGTACTTC

V gene: TRBV20-1
J gene: TRBJ1-4
D gene: -
clone size: many
CDR3 protein: CSASTGPSNEKLFF
CDR3 DNA: TGCAGTGCTAGTACCGGACCGAGTAATGAAAAACTGTTTTTT

V gene: TRBV24-1
J gene: TRBJ2-1
D gene: -
clone size: -
CDR3 protein: CATEGGRIGEQFF
CDR3 DNA: TGTGCCACCGAGGGGGGCCGCATTGGTGAGCAGTTCTTC

V gene: TRBV10-3
J gene: TRBJ2-6
D gene: -
clone size: once
CDR3 protein: CAITPDSGANVLTF
CDR3 DNA: TGTGCCATCACCCCAGACTCTGGGGCCAACGTCCTGACTTTC

V gene: TRBV27
J gene: TRBJ1-1
D gene: TRBD1
clone size: -
CDR3 protein: CASTPMGVGQGDNTEAFF
CDR3 DNA: TGTGCCAGCACCCCAATGGGGGTCGGCCAGGGGGACAACACTGAAGCTTTCTTT

V gene: TRBV7-2
J gene: TRBJ2-7
D gene: -
clone size: many
CDR3 protein: CASSLASTGGDEQYF
CDR3 DNA: TGTGCCAGCAGCTTAGCTAGTACAGGGGGGGACGAGCAGTACTTC

V gene: TRBV5-5
J gene: TRBJ2-1
D gene: TRBD1
clone size: few
CDR3 protein: CASSWTGLFDEQFF
CDR3 DNA: TGTGCCAGCAGCTGGACAGGTTTGTTCGATGAGCAGTTCTTC

V gene: TRBV12-3/TRBV12-4
J gene: TRBJ2-6
D gene: -
clone size: many
CDR3 protein: CASPPPGANVLTF
CDR3 DNA: TGTGCCAGCCCCCCACCCGGGGCCAACGTCCTGACTTTC

V gene: TRBV5-1
J gene: TRBJ2-5
D gene: TRBD2
clone size: -
CDR3 protein: CASSTGTSGQETQYF
CDR3 DNA: TGCGCCAGCAGTACCGGGACTAGCGGCCAAGAGACCCAGTACTTC

V gene: TRBV2
J gene: TRBJ2-1
D gene: -
clone size: -
CDR3 protein: CAGARGGLYNEQFF
CDR3 DNA: TGTGCCGGAGCAAGAGGGGGACTCTACAATGAGCAGTTCTTC

V gene: TRBV6-2/TRBV6-3
J gene: TRBJ1-6
D gene: -
clone size: many
CDR3 protein: CASRDLWSPLHF
CDR3 DNA: TGTGCCAGCAGGGACCTTTGGTCACCCCTCCACTTT

V gene: TRBV9
J gene: TRBJ1-1
D gene: -
clone size: many
CDR3 protein: CASKRVETEAFF
CDR3 DNA: TGTGCCAGCAAACGGGTGGAGACTGAAGCTTTCTTT

V gene: TRBV9
J gene: TRBJ1-6
D gene: -
clone size: -
CDR3 protein: CASSVGYGTKGKDSPLHF
CDR3 DNA: TGTGCCAGCAGCGTAGGATATGGGACGAAGGGCAAGGATTCACCCCTCCACTTT

V gene: TRBV25-1
J gene: TRBJ2-7
D gene: TRBD1
clone size: -
CDR3 protein: CASSEYWGQGSEQYF
CDR3 DNA: TGTGCCAGCAGTGAATATTGGGGACAGGGGAGCGAGCAGTACTTC

V gene: TRBV29-1
J gene: TRBJ2-3
D gene: TRBD2
clone size: many
CDR3 protein: CSVDRAGKSDTQYF
CDR3 DNA: TGCAGCGTTGACCGAGCGGGAAAATCAGATACGCAGTATTTT

V gene: TRBV5-1
J gene: TRBJ2-5
D gene: TRBD2
clone size: many
CDR3 protein: CASSVPGGPSGETQYF
CDR3 DNA: TGCGCCAGCAGCGTCCCGGGGGGGCCCAGCGGAGAGACCCAGTACTTC